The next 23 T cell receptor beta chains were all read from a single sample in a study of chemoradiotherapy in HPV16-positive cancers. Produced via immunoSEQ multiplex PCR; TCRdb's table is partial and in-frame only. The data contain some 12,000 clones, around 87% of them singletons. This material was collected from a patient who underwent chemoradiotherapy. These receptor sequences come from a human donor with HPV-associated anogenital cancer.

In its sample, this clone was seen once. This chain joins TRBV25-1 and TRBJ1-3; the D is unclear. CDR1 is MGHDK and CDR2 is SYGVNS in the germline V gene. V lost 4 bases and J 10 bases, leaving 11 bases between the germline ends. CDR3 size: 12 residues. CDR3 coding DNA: TGTGCCAGCAGTGGTCGTCCGGGGACCATATATTTT. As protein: CASSGRPGTIYF.

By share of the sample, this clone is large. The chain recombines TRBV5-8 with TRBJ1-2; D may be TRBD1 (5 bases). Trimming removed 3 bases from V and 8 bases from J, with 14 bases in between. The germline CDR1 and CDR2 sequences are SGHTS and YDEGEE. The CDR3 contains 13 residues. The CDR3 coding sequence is TGTGCCAGCAGCTCCCGGGGCCCTAGAGGCTACACCTTC. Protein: CASSSRGPRGYTF.

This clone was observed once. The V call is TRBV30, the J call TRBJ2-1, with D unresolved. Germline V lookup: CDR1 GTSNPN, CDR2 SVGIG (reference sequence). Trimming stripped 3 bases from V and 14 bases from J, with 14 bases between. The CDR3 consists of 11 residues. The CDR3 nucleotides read TGTGCCTGGAGGAAACCGGGCGAGGAGTTCTTC. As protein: CAWRKPGEEFF. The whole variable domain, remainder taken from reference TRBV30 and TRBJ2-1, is SQTIHQWPATLVQPVGSPLSLECTVEGTSNPNLYWYRQAAGRGLQLLFYSVGIGQISSEVPQNLSASRPQDRQFILSSKKLLLSDSGFYLCAWRKPGEEFFGPGTRLTVL.

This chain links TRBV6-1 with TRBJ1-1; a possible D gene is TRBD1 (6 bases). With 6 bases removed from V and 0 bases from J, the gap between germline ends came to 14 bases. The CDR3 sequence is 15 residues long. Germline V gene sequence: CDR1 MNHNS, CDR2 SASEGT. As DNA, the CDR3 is TGTGCCAGCAGAGCGGGACACCGTTTGAACACTGAAGCTTTCTTT. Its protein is CASRAGHRLNTEAFF.

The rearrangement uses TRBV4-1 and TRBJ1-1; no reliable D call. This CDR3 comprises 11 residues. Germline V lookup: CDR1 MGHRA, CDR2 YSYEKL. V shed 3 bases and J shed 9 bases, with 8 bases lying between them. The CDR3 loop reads CASSHNYQAFF. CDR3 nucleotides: TGCGCCAGCAGCCACAATTATCAAGCTTTCTTT.

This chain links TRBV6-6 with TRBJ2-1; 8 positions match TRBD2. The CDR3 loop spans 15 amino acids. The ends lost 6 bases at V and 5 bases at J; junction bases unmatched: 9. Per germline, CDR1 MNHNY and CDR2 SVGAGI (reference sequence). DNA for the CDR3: TGTGCCAGCAGCGTCACTAGCGGACCAAACAATGAGCAGTTCTTC. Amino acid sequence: CASSVTSGPNNEQFF.

The CDR3 DNA sequence: TGTGCCAGCAGTACCGGGACTAGCGGGTCCTACGAGCAGTACTTC. Its translation: CASSTGTSGSYEQYF. The gene calls are TRBV6-1 and TRBJ2-7; 12 bases map to TRBD2. The CDR3 has 15 residues. V was pared by 5 bases and J by 1 base, with 3 bases of the junction left unmatched. Germline-derived CDR1 and CDR2 are MNHNS and SASEGT.

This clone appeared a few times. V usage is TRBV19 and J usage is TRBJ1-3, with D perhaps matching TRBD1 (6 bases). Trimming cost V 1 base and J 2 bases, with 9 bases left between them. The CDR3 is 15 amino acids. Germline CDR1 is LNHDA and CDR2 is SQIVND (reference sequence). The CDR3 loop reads CASSIAQGAGNTIYF. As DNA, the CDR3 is TGTGCCAGTAGTATAGCACAGGGTGCTGGAAACACCATATATTTT.

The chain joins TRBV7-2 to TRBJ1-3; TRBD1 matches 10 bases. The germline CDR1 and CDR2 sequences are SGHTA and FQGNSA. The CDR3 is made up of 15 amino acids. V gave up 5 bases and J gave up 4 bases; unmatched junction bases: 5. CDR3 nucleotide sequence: TGTGCCAGCAGCACGTGGACAGGGGGAGGAAACACCATATATTTT. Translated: CASSTWTGGGNTIYF.

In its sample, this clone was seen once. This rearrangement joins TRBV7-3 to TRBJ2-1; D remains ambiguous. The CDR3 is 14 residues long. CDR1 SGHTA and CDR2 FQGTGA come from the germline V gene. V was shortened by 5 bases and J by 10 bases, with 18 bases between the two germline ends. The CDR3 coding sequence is TGTGCCAGCAGCCCCCAGCTGGGTTTAGGGGAGCAGTTCTTC. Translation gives CASSPQLGLGEQFF.

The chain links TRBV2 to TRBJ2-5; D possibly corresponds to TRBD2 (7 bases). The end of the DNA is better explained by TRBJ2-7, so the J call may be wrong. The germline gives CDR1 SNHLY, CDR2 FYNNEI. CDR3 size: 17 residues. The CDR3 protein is CASSELAGASSSYEQYF. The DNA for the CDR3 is TGTGCCAGCAGTGAACTGGCGGGGGCCTCAAGCTCCTACGAGCAGTACTTC.

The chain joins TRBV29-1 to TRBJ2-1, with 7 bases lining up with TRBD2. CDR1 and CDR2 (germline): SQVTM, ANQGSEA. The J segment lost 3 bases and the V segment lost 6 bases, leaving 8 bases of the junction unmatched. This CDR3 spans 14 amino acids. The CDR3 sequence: CSVGGGSGYNEQFF. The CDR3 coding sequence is TGCAGCGTGGGCGGGGGTAGCGGCTACAATGAGCAGTTCTTC.

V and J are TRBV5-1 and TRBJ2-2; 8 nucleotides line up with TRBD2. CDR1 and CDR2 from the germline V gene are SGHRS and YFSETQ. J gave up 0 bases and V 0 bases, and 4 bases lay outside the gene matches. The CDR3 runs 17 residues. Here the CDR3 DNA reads TGCGCCAGCAGCTTGGCCTGGGGACTAGCGAACACCGGGGAGCTGTTTTTT. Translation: CASSLAWGLANTGELFF.

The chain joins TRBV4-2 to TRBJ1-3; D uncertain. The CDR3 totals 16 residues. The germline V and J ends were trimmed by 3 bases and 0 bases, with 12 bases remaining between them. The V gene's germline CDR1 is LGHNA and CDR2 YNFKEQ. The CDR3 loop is CASSQDALTSGNTIYF. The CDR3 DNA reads TGTGCCAGCAGCCAGGACGCCCTAACCTCTGGAAACACCATATATTTT.

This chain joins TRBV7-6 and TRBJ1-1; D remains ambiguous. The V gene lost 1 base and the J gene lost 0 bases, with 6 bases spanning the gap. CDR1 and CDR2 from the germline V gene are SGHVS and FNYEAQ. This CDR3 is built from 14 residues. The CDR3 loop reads CASSLERVNTEAFF. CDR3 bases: TGTGCCAGCAGCTTAGAACGCGTGAACACTGAAGCTTTCTTT.

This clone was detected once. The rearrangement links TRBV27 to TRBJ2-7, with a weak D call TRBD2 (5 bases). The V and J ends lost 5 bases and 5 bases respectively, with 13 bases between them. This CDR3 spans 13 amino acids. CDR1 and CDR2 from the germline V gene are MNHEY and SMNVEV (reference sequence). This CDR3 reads CASSRLGRDEQYF. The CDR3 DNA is TGTGCCAGCAGTAGATTAGGGAGAGACGAGCAGTACTTC.

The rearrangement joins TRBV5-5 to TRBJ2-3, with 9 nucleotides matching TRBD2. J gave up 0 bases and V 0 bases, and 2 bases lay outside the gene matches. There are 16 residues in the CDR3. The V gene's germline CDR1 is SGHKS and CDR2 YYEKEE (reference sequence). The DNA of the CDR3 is TGTGCCAGCAGCTTGGTAGCGGGGGATAGCACAGATACGCAGTATTTT. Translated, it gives CASSLVAGDSTDTQYF. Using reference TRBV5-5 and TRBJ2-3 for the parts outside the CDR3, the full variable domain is DAGVTQSPTHLIKTRGQQVTLRCSPISGHKSVSWYQQVLGQGPQFIFQYYEKEERGRGNFPDRFSARQFPNYSSELNVNALLLGDSALYLCASSLVAGDSTDTQYFGPGTRLTVL.

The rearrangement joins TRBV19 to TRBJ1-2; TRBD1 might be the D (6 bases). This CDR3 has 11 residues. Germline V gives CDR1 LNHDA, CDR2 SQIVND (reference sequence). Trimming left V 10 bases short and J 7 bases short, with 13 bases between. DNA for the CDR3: TGTGCCACCCGGGGGGGCTCTGGCTACACCTTC. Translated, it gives CATRGGSGYTF.

This CDR3 reads CASSGLASGSNEQFF. CDR3 bases: TGTGCCAGCAGCGGTCTGGCTAGCGGGAGCAATGAGCAGTTCTTC. The gene calls are TRBV7-2 and TRBJ2-1; 10 nucleotides agree with TRBD2. The CDR3 is 15 amino acids. Looked up from germline, CDR1 is SGHTA and CDR2 is FQGNSA. V dropped 5 bases and J dropped 6; count of bases not matched to a gene: 7.

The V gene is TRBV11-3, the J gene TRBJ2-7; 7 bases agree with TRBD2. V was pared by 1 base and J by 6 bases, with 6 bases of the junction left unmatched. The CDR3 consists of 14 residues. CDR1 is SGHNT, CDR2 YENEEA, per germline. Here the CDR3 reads CASSLVSGLIEQYF. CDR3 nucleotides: TGTGCCAGCAGCTTAGTTAGCGGGTTAATCGAGCAGTACTTC.

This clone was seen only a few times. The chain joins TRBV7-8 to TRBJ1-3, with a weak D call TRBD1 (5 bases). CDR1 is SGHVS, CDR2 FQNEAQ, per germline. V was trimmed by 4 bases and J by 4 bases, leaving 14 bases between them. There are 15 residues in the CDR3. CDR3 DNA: TGTGCCAGCAGCTCTTCAGGGTTGCCGGGAAACACCATATATTTT. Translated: CASSSSGLPGNTIYF.

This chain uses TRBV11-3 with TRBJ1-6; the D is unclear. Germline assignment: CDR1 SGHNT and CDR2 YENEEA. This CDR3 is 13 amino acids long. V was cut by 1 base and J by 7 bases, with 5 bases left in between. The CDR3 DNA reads TGTGCCAGCAGCTTAGGAGGGAATTCACCCCTCCACTTT. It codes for CASSLGGNSPLHF.

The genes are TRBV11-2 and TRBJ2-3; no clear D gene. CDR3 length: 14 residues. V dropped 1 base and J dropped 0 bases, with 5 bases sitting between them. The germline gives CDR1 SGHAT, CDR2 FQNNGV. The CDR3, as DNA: TGTGCCAGCAGCTTAGTTTCGAGCACAGATACGCAGTATTTT. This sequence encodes CASSLVSSTDTQYF.